Below are 5 T cell receptor beta chains sequenced from a single sample in a study of neurological immune-mediated disorders. TCRdb re-analysed the 5' RACE reads in MiXCR, keeping a single row per CDR3 protein. The data show about 76,000 distinct CDR3 sequences, 15% to 20% seen once. Sample: PBMCs. All receptors come from a woman aged 40-49 years in good health.

This clonotype occurred many times. The chain carries TRBV5-1 and TRBJ2-7, with 7 bases fitting TRBD1. Germline-derived CDR1 and CDR2 are SGHRS and YFSETQ. The CDR3 sequence is 14 residues long. The J segment lost 2 bases and the V segment lost 6 bases, leaving 8 bases of the junction unmatched. CDR3 nucleotides: TGCGCCAGCACCCTAGGGGGCAGTGCCTACGAGCAGTACTTC. Translating it yields CASTLGGSAYEQYF.

This clonotype was counted many times. The CDR3 DNA is TGTGCCAGCAGCCCAAGTGTAGTCAGCAATGAGCAGTTCTTC. Translating gives CASSPSVVSNEQFF. The rearrangement uses TRBV2 and TRBJ2-1; D ambiguous. This CDR3 is 14 amino acids long. Germline lookup yields CDR1 SNHLY and CDR2 FYNNEI. Trimming shortened V by 6 bases and J by 6 bases, and 15 bases separated the two germline ends.

This clonotype was detected many times. The rearrangement uses TRBV5-1 and TRBJ2-7; 9 bases map to TRBD1. This CDR3 comprises 14 residues. J was trimmed by 2 bases and V by 0 bases; bases with no gene match: 0. Germline V gene lookup returns CDR1 SGHRS and CDR2 YFSETQ. The CDR3 sequence is CASSLGQGAYEQYF. For the CDR3, the DNA is TGCGCCAGCAGCTTGGGACAGGGGGCCTACGAGCAGTACTTC.

This clonotype was seen only once. The chain is built from TRBV6-1 and TRBJ1-1; the D gene is possibly TRBD1 (6 bases). CDR3 size: 15 residues. CDR1 is MNHNS and CDR2 is SASEGT in the germline V gene. V was shortened by 6 bases and J by 5 bases, with 19 bases between the two germline ends. CDR3: CASSPRGVERTEAFF. The CDR3 nucleotides are TGTGCCAGCAGCCCAAGGGGGGTCGAGCGGACTGAAGCTTTCTTT.

Details on this clonotype: The junction differs from germline at one of its ends, possibly a read error. The V gene is TRBV4-1, the J gene TRBJ2-1; D may be TRBD2 (5 bases). CDR3 length equals 16 residues. Germline V gives CDR1 MGHRA, CDR2 YSYEKL. CDR3 amino acids: CVSSEREWATYNEQFF. DNA of the CDR3: TGCGTCAGCAGCGAAAGGGAGTGGGCCACCTACAATGAGCAGTTCTTC.